The TCR beta chain described here comes from a study of blood T cells in healthy people across ages. Points on this clonotype: Germline is not matched at one junction end, which may reflect a read error.

It was with a sample-barcoded 5' primer and a J-beta primer mix that a second PCR of roughly 7 to 11 cycles was run. TCRdb processed the 5' RACE reads anew with MiXCR; each CDR3 protein has one entry. The table includes 450,000 to 700,000 distinct CDR3 sequences, 25% to 30% detected once. PBMCs, at least 7 million per sample, were isolated. There are 14 residues in the CDR3. CDR1 is MNHEY, CDR2 SVGAGI, per germline. The specimen was blood. V usage is TRBV6-5 and J usage is TRBJ1-2, with no clear D. The sequence was obtained from a woman between 65 and 79 years old in good health. The CDR3 nucleotides are TGTGCCAACAGTTACTCGGACGGTAACTATGGCTACACCTTC. This codes for CANSYSDGNYGYTF.